In its sample, the clone carrying this TCR beta chain is medium-sized (0.01 to 0.1%). What it recognizes is unknown. After removal of 6 bases from V and 9 bases from J, the junction contained 7 bases not matched to a gene. The CDR3 length is 13 residues. CDR1 and CDR2 from the germline V gene are LNHDA and SQIVND (reference sequence). This entry comes from a study of vaccination and CD4 T cells after COVID-19. About the research overall: Stimuli were overlapping spike peptide pools of SARS-CoV-2 and three common cold coronaviruses (HCoV-NL63, HCoV-OC43, HCoV-229E).

Points from the study as a whole: There was no significant change from about 20 to 38 median reactive clonotypes.

Treatment denoted: approximately nine-day PBMC culture with coronavirus spike peptide pools or control peptides (ViraFEST assay). Sequencing of DNA taken from cultured CD4+ T cells relied on the Oncomine TCR Beta short-read assay. TCRdb processed the PCR reads anew with MiXCR; each CDR3 protein has one entry. The sample holds fewer than 20,000 distinct CDR3 sequences, about 40% seen once. The sequenced sample consisted of CD4+ T cells from blood, cultured in vitro. The rearrangement joins TRBV19 to TRBJ2-4; 8 bases are a match to TRBD2. The TCR was taken from a human donor who had recovered from COVID-19. CDR3 residues: CASSEGLDGIQYF. DNA of the CDR3: TGTGCCAGTAGCGAGGGACTAGATGGCATTCAGTACTTC.